These 17 T cell receptor beta chains were sequenced from one sample in a study of blood T cells in healthy people across ages. A sample-barcoded 5' primer and a J-beta primer mix were used in a second PCR of about 7 to 12 cycles. TCRdb used MiXCR to reprocess the 5' RACE reads, holding one entry per CDR3 protein. The sample shows 910,000 or so distinct CDR3 sequences, roughly 51% of them seen only once. Sequenced material: blood. The source of these receptors is a woman aged 55 to 70 in good health.

The chain has TRBV29-1 and TRBJ2-3, with 7 bases lining up with TRBD1. The trim removed 7 bases at V and 0 bases at J, leaving 4 bases unmatched. Germline V CDR1 and CDR2: SQVTM, ANQGSEA. The CDR3 loop spans 13 amino acids. CDR3 nucleotide sequence: TGCAGCGCTGGACAGGATAGCACAGATACGCAGTATTTT. Translating gives CSAGQDSTDTQYF.

This CDR3 is CASSRATSHSTQYF. The DNA for the CDR3 is TGTGCCAGCAGTCGGGCAACCTCCCATAGTACGCAGTATTTT. The chain joins TRBV28 to TRBJ2-3; D unclear. CDR3 length: 14 amino acids. The germline V gene has CDR1 MDHEN and CDR2 SYDVKM. Trimming cost V 5 bases and J 8 bases, with 17 bases left between them.

This chain's CDR3 is CSAWTSGGGNNEQFF. The CDR3 coding sequence is TGCAGTGCTTGGACTAGCGGGGGAGGGAACAATGAGCAGTTCTTC. The V and J genes are TRBV20-1 and TRBJ2-1, with TRBD2 identical over 13 bases. J lost 5 bases, V lost 5 bases, and 6 bases had no gene match. The CDR3 spans 15 residues. CDR1 and CDR2 from the germline V gene are DFQATT and SNEGSKA (reference sequence).

This clonotype came up a few times. This sequence joins TRBV6-2 or TRBV6-3 and TRBJ2-7; D gene ambiguous. Germline lookup yields CDR1 MNHEY and CDR2 SVGEGT. This CDR3 is built from 15 residues. V lost 5 bases, J lost 2 bases, and 16 bases lay in between. The CDR3 DNA is TGTGCCAGCAGTCCCAGTTTGTCAGGTACCTACGAGCAGTACTTC. Residues: CASSPSLSGTYEQYF.

V gene TRBV29-1 combines with J gene TRBJ2-5; TRBD2 is a possible D gene (6 bases). V was shortened by 4 bases and J by 5 bases, with 20 bases between the two germline ends. CDR1 is SQVTM and CDR2 is ANQGSEA in the germline V gene. The CDR3 is 15 residues long. CDR3 nucleotide sequence: TGCAGCGTTGTGAATACGGGAGATCTTAGTGAGACCCAGTACTTC. The encoded protein is CSVVNTGDLSETQYF.

This clonotype showed up just a few times. This chain links TRBV29-1 with TRBJ2-1, with 8 bases matching TRBD2. Near its end, the DNA agrees better with TRBJ2-7, so the J call may be wrong. Germline assignment: CDR1 SQVTM and CDR2 ANQGSEA. There are 15 residues in the CDR3. This chain's CDR3 is CSVEGPREGYNEQYF. In DNA form, the CDR3 reads TGCAGCGTTGAAGGCCCACGGGAGGGGTACAATGAGCAGTACTTC.

Concerning this clonotype: Possible read error: a much larger clone is one base away. The chain recombines TRBV12-3 or TRBV12-4 with TRBJ2-7; perhaps TRBD2 as D (6 bases). Trimming took 1 base from V and 4 from J, leaving 11 bases between them. The CDR3 covers 14 residues. The CDR3: CASSLVRGMYEQYF. CDR3 nucleotides: TGTGCCAGCAGTTTAGTGCGGGGTATGTACGAGCAGTACTTC.

The chain couples TRBV4-2 to TRBJ2-4; 10 bases line up with TRBD2. Matching the DNA end better, TRBJ2-7 makes the J call doubtful. The length of the CDR3 is 16 residues. CDR1 is LGHNA and CDR2 is YNFKEQ in the germline V gene. The CDR3 sequence is CASSQEHRTSGYEQYF. The CDR3 coding sequence is TGTGCCAGCAGCCAAGAGCATAGGACTAGCGGCTACGAGCAGTACTTC.

The J gene is TRBJ2-3, the V gene TRBV6-1, with D uncertain. CDR3 length: 15 residues. Germline V gene lookup returns CDR1 MNHNS and CDR2 SASEGT. Deletions cut 1 base from V and 3 bases from J, with 11 bases between. The CDR3 loop is CASSEGLGPTDTQYF. The DNA of the CDR3 is TGTGCCAGCAGTGAAGGTCTGGGTCCAACAGATACGCAGTATTTT.

As to this clonotype: The DNA is left out, because the CDR3 cannot be placed on it with certainty; the CDR3 is given as TCRdb lists it. The genes are TRBV12-3 or TRBV12-4 and TRBJ1-2; TRBD1, as called in the table, went unchecked against the DNA. From its first to its last residue, the CDR3 has 14 amino acids. CDR3 residues: CASSNRAGNYGCTF.

The chain combines TRBV7-8 with TRBJ2-5, with 9 bases aligning to TRBD2. CDR1 is SGHVS, CDR2 FQNEAQ, per germline. This CDR3 is built from 16 residues. Trimming cost V 8 bases and J 2 bases; bases outside gene matches: 12. The CDR3 is CASEGGLAGWQETQYF. The DNA of the CDR3 is TGTGCCAGCGAGGGGGGGCTAGCGGGATGGCAAGAGACCCAGTACTTC. The full variable domain, its missing parts supplied by reference TRBV7-8 and TRBJ2-5, is GAGVSQSPRYKVAKRGQDVALRCDPISGHVSLFWYQQALGQGPEFLTYFQNEAQLDKSGLPSDRFFAERPEGSVSTLKIQRTQQEDSAVYLCASEGGLAGWQETQYFGPGTRLLVL.

Only a few counts were recorded for this clonotype. The chain links TRBV5-1 to TRBJ2-5; D unresolved. Trimming stripped 7 bases from V and 5 bases from J, with 15 bases between. Germline loops: CDR1 SGHRS, CDR2 YFSETQ. The length of the CDR3 is 13 residues. CDR3: CASSISEAETQYF. The CDR3 bases are TGCGCCAGCTCGATTTCCGAGGCGGAGACCCAGTACTTC.

In its sample, this clonotype was seen a few times. The chain carries TRBV12-3 or TRBV12-4 and TRBJ1-5; D is unresolved. The CDR3 extends over 12 amino acids. V was shortened by 6 bases and J by 6 bases, with 9 bases between the two germline ends. CDR3 DNA sequence: TGTGCCAGCAGCGCCGTGGTTCAGCCCCAGCATTTT. It is translated as CASSAVVQPQHF.

The V and J genes are TRBV5-1 and TRBJ2-5; 8 bases map to TRBD1. CDR1 is SGHRS and CDR2 is YFSETQ in the germline V gene. With V trimmed by 7 bases and J by 1 base, 6 bases remained unmatched. This CDR3 has 14 amino acids. The CDR3 here is CASADRGSQETQYF. The CDR3 DNA follows: TGCGCCAGCGCCGACAGGGGCTCCCAAGAGACCCAGTACTTC.

This clonotype was detected a few times. The V gene is TRBV4-3, the J gene TRBJ1-1; no reliable D call. This CDR3 is 14 amino acids long. The V end lost 3 bases, the J end lost 1 base, and 9 bases lay between the germline ends. CDR1 is LGHNA and CDR2 is YSLEER in the germline V gene. The chain's CDR3 is CASSQVEGNTEAFF. The CDR3 DNA reads TGCGCCAGCAGCCAGGTAGAGGGGAACACTGAAGCTTTCTTT.

This sequence joins TRBV3-1 and TRBJ1-4; a possible D gene is TRBD1 (5 bases). Germline values: CDR1 LGHDT, CDR2 YNNKEL (reference sequence). The CDR3 covers 14 residues. Trimming shortened V by 3 bases and J by 8 bases, and 13 bases separated the two germline ends. CDR3 in amino acids: CASSQNGATEKLFF. The CDR3 DNA sequence: TGTGCCAGCAGCCAGAACGGGGCGACAGAAAAACTGTTTTTT.

The gene calls are TRBV18 and TRBJ2-4, with 9 bases that match TRBD1. The J call may be mistaken, given a closer DNA end match to TRBJ2-7. Per the germline V gene, CDR1 is KGHSH and CDR2 is LQKENI. CDR3 length: 16 amino acids. CDR3 coding DNA: TGTGCCAGCTCACCACGCGGCGGGACAGGGACCTACGAGCAGTACTTC. This codes for CASSPRGGTGTYEQYF.